A single sample is the source of the 25 T cell receptor beta chains below, sequenced in a study of blood T cells in healthy people across ages (dated by TCRdb to about 2015). Preparation of the library involved 5' RACE. TCRdb names Illumina HiSeq 2500 as the instrument used. A second about 7 to 11 cycle PCR used a sample-barcoded 5' primer and a J-beta primer mix. TCRdb passed the public sequencing reads through fastp at Q25 and MiXCR, retaining productive beta sequences. Every CDR3 protein is listed once, alongside the most common genes and DNA of its rows. This sample has about 1 million distinct CDR3 sequences in its table, and 45% of those were observed once. Jointly, the top ten make up over 15% of the sample. The sample consisted of blood. The receptors shown here come from a woman aged 55-75 years in good health.

In its sample, this clonotype was seen once. This sequence joins TRBV9 and TRBJ2-7; 9 bases agree with TRBD1. The V gene's germline CDR1 is SGDLS and CDR2 YYNGEE. The junction had 11 bases not matched to a gene; V was cut back by 6 bases and J by 4 bases. The CDR3 consists of 15 residues. CDR3 residues: CASNAETGGQYEQYF. The DNA of the CDR3 is TGTGCCAGCAACGCCGAAACAGGGGGCCAGTACGAGCAGTACTTC.

Turning to this clonotype: One end of the junction does not line up with germline, which may come from a read error. This chain uses TRBV12-3 or TRBV12-4 with TRBJ1-2; D unclear. The CDR3 covers 15 residues. The CDR3 nucleotides are TGTGCCAGCAGTTTGCAAGATATTGCTAACTATGGCCACACCTTC. Translating it yields CASSLQDIANYGHTF.

This rearrangement joins TRBV12-3 or TRBV12-4 to TRBJ2-1; D gene unclear. The germline V and J ends were trimmed by 5 bases and 9 bases, with 5 bases remaining between them. The CDR3 runs to 10 residues. The CDR3 region is CASSKVEQFF. CDR3 nucleotides: TGTGCCAGCAGTAAGGTTGAGCAGTTCTTC.

Only a few counts were recorded for this clonotype. The chain has TRBV14 and TRBJ2-3; tentative D call: TRBD2 (6 bases). CDR1 is SGHDN and CDR2 is FVKESK in the germline V gene. V gave up 7 bases and J gave up 1 base, with 12 bases separating them. This CDR3 contains 14 residues. CDR3 sequence: CASTFGGGTDTQYF. CDR3 nucleotide sequence: TGTGCCAGCACATTCGGAGGGGGCACAGATACGCAGTATTTT.

The V and J genes are TRBV3-1 and TRBJ2-1, with unresolved D. The tail of the sequence fits TRBJ2-7 better, so the J call may be wrong. The germline CDR1 and CDR2 sequences are LGHDT and YNNKEL (reference sequence). The CDR3 spans 13 residues. CDR3 amino acids: CASGPRDNNEQYF. The DNA for the CDR3 is TGTGCCAGTGGACCGAGAGATAACAATGAGCAGTACTTC.

The V call is TRBV7-8, the J call TRBJ2-1; possible D gene TRBD2, 7 bases. The CDR3 loop spans 18 amino acids. V lost 0 bases to trimming and J lost 4 bases, with 19 bases between them. Germline-derived CDR1 and CDR2 are SGHVS and FQNEAQ. CDR3 sequence reads: CASSLAPQGGGRYNEQFF. CDR3 nucleotides: TGTGCCAGCAGCTTAGCGCCACAGGGCGGCGGGAGATACAATGAGCAGTTCTTC. The full variable domain, rest sourced from reference TRBV7-8 and TRBJ2-1, is GAGVSQSPRYKVAKRGQDVALRCDPISGHVSLFWYQQALGQGPEFLTYFQNEAQLDKSGLPSDRFFAERPEGSVSTLKIQRTQQEDSAVYLCASSLAPQGGGRYNEQFFGPGTRLTVL.

This clonotype was seen more than once but under ten times. The V call is TRBV10-1, the J call TRBJ1-2; no clear D gene. With 0 bases removed from V and 6 bases from J, the gap between germline ends came to 11 bases. This CDR3 has 14 residues. Germline lookup yields CDR1 WNHNN and CDR2 SYGVQD (reference sequence). CDR3 sequence: CASSESTSKDGYTF. The CDR3 coding sequence is TGCGCCAGCAGTGAGTCGACGAGCAAGGATGGCTACACCTTC.

This clonotype was counted ten times or more. This CDR3 is CATSQGRVSNEQYF. The CDR3 DNA reads as TGTGCCACCAGCCAGGGTCGTGTATCGAACGAGCAGTACTTC. The V call is TRBV24-1, the J call TRBJ2-7; TRBD1 might be the D (5 bases). Germline lookup yields CDR1 KGHDR and CDR2 SFDVKD. V lost 7 bases to trimming and J lost 5 bases, with 17 bases between them. The CDR3 extends over 14 amino acids.

V and J are TRBV6-5 and TRBJ2-3; D may be TRBD1 or TRBD2 (6 bases each). With 4 bases removed from V and 0 bases from J, the gap between germline ends came to 14 bases. The CDR3 is 16 amino acids. Germline values: CDR1 MNHEY, CDR2 SVGAGI. The CDR3: CASSCRGGGSTDTQYF. The CDR3 nucleotides are TGTGCCAGCAGTTGTCGCGGAGGGGGGAGCACAGATACGCAGTATTTT.

The chain carries TRBV7-9 and TRBJ1-2; D is possibly TRBD1 (5 bases). This CDR3 has 14 amino acids. Trimming pared 5 bases from V and 4 bases from J, leaving 14 bases between. The germline V gene encodes CDR1 SEHNR and CDR2 FQNEAQ (reference sequence). CDR3 coding DNA: TGTGCCAGCAGCACAGAAGACAGATTCTATGGCTACACCTTC. This codes for CASSTEDRFYGYTF.

This clonotype was picked up a small number of times. V gene TRBV12-3 or TRBV12-4 combines with J gene TRBJ1-2; 8 bases line up with TRBD1. Trimming at V came to 7 bases and at J to 4 bases, leaving 2 bases not matched to a gene. The CDR3 spans 12 residues. The CDR3 protein is CASTGTGYGYTF. Written as DNA, the CDR3 is TGTGCCAGCACCGGGACAGGCTATGGCTACACCTTC.

As DNA, the CDR3 is TGCAGTGCTAGAGACCGAAAAGCGGGAAGGCGTCCCTTTGAGCAGTTCTTC. Its translation: CSARDRKAGRRPFEQFF. The chain couples TRBV20-1 to TRBJ2-1; 7 nucleotides align to TRBD2. CDR1 is DFQATT, CDR2 SNEGSKA, per germline (reference sequence). V dropped 0 bases and J dropped 9; count of bases not matched to a gene: 17. CDR3 length equals 17 residues.

The chain joins TRBV4-2 to TRBJ1-1, with a tentative D call TRBD1 (5 bases). The CDR3 has 16 amino acids. The germline V gene has CDR1 LGHNA and CDR2 YNFKEQ. Between the trimmed V and J ends, which lost 1 base and 0 bases, there was a span of 12 bases. The CDR3 spells CASSQVMRGMNTEAFF. DNA of the CDR3: TGTGCCAGCAGCCAAGTTATGCGGGGGATGAACACTGAAGCTTTCTTT.

The V call is TRBV16, the J call TRBJ1-1, with D perhaps matching TRBD1 (5 bases). The germline CDR1 and CDR2 sequences are KGHSY and FQNENV. The CDR3 sequence is 13 residues long. V was trimmed by 3 bases and J by 6 bases, leaving 11 bases between them. CDR3 bases: TGTGCCAGCAGCCACCCGGACATCCCTGAAGCTTTCTTT. Translation gives CASSHPDIPEAFF.

This clonotype was counted only a few times. V usage is TRBV7-6 and J usage is TRBJ1-1; 7 bases line up with TRBD1. CDR1 and CDR2 from the germline V gene are SGHVS and FNYEAQ. The CDR3 sequence is 13 residues long. With V trimmed by 5 bases and J by 5 bases, 5 bases remained unmatched. CDR3 nucleotides: TGTGCCAGCAGCCCCAGGGGGGGAACTGAAGCTTTCTTT. Its translation: CASSPRGGTEAFF.

This clonotype was counted many times. The chain recombines TRBV7-3 with TRBJ1-2; weak D call: TRBD1 (6 bases). This CDR3 is built from 13 residues. Trimming removed 5 bases from V and 1 base from J, with 8 bases in between. The germline V gene encodes CDR1 SGHTA and CDR2 FQGTGA. The CDR3 DNA follows: TGTGCCAGCAGCCAACAGGGTAACTATGGCTACACCTTC. Residues: CASSQQGNYGYTF.

The rearrangement joins TRBV29-1 to TRBJ2-1; 8 bases fit TRBD1. CDR1 and CDR2 (germline): SQVTM, ANQGSEA. The CDR3 covers 14 residues. V shed 6 bases and J 5 bases; nucleotides not matched to a gene: 9. CDR3 sequence reads: CSVYGQGWNNEQFF. The DNA for the CDR3 is TGCAGCGTATACGGACAGGGTTGGAACAATGAGCAGTTCTTC.

This clonotype was found a few times. This chain connects TRBV5-1 to TRBJ2-3; D is undetermined. The CDR3 contains 15 residues. Trimming removed 2 bases from V and 0 bases from J, with 10 bases in between. Germline CDR1 and CDR2: SGHRS and YFSETQ. The CDR3 sequence: CASSFERRSTDTQYF. The CDR3 bases are TGCGCCAGCAGCTTTGAGAGACGTAGCACAGATACGCAGTATTTT.

In regard to this clonotype: One junction end disagrees with the germline gene, perhaps due to a read error. The chain recombines TRBV7-2 with TRBJ2-1; 9 bases match TRBD2. This CDR3 spans 16 amino acids. The germline V gene has CDR1 SGHTA and CDR2 FQGNSA. CDR3 sequence reads: CASSPSGTLSYNKQFF. The CDR3 bases are TGTGCCAGCAGCCCTAGCGGGACGCTCTCCTACAATAAGCAGTTCTTC.

The sample holds a few counts of this clonotype. The genes are TRBV29-1 and TRBJ2-6, with 12 bases fitting TRBD1. CDR1 and CDR2 from the germline V gene are SQVTM and ANQGSEA. After removal of 6 bases from V and 1 base from J, the junction contained 4 bases not matched to a gene. The CDR3 extends over 16 amino acids. The CDR3 DNA reads as TGCAGCGTACCGGGACAGGGGGCGTCTGGGGCCAACGTCCTGACTTTC. It codes for CSVPGQGASGANVLTF. Drawing the rest from reference TRBV29-1 and TRBJ2-6, the complete variable domain is SAVISQKPSRDICQRGTSLTIQCQVDSQVTMMFWYRQQPGQSLTLIATANQGSEATYESGFVIDKFPISRPNLTFSTLTVSNMSPEDSSIYLCSVPGQGASGANVLTFGAGSRLTVL.

The chain is built from TRBV2 and TRBJ2-6, with D perhaps matching TRBD1 (6 bases). Germline V gene lookup returns CDR1 SNHLY and CDR2 FYNNEI. This CDR3 is built from 16 residues. V lost 7 bases to trimming and J lost 0 bases, with 13 bases between them. The DNA for the CDR3 is TGTGCCAGCACGGGCAGGGGACACTCTGGGGCCAACGTCCTGACTTTC. Its translation: CASTGRGHSGANVLTF.

This clonotype was counted only a few times. The chain employs TRBV6-2 or TRBV6-3 and TRBJ2-1, with D tentatively TRBD1 (6 bases). The CDR3 contains 14 residues. The V gene's germline CDR1 is MNHEY and CDR2 SVGEGT. With 7 bases removed from V and 9 bases from J, the gap between germline ends came to 19 bases. This CDR3 is CASIRDTVSSEQFF. The CDR3 bases are TGTGCCAGCATCCGGGACACCGTAAGTAGTGAGCAGTTCTTC.

This chain joins TRBV20-1 and TRBJ2-7; D unresolved. There are 12 residues in the CDR3. CDR1 is DFQATT, CDR2 SNEGSKA, per germline (reference sequence). Trimming shortened V by 3 bases and J by 1 base, and 7 bases separated the two germline ends. The CDR3 coding sequence is TGCAGTGCTAGCCACGATTCCTACGAGCAGTACTTC. Its translation: CSASHDSYEQYF.

This clonotype was seen a handful of times. CDR3 sequence: CASSVTGANEQFF. The CDR3 DNA follows: TGTGCCAGCAGCGTAACAGGGGCCAATGAGCAGTTCTTC. V gene TRBV9 combines with J gene TRBJ2-1, with 7 bases matching TRBD1. V was clipped by 1 base and J by 6 bases; unmatched bases: 1. Germline-derived CDR1 and CDR2 are SGDLS and YYNGEE. The CDR3 runs to 13 residues.

The table lists this clonotype with a few counts. The V and J genes are TRBV12-3 or TRBV12-4 and TRBJ1-2, with D tentatively TRBD1 (6 bases). Trimming pared 1 base from V and 4 bases from J, leaving 10 bases between. CDR3 length equals 14 residues. The CDR3 sequence is CASSLGTAAYGYTF. CDR3 nucleotides: TGTGCCAGCAGTTTAGGGACAGCCGCCTATGGCTACACCTTC.